This record looks at one T cell receptor beta chain sequence and its context. The target antigen is unknown. CDR1 MNHNS and CDR2 SASEGT come from the germline V gene. V gave up 4 bases and J gave up 1 base; unmatched junction bases: 11. CDR3 size: 17 residues. Unique molecular identifiers had been added to the TCR beta cDNA libraries. About 460,000 cDNA molecules were obtained from about 1 to 10 million T cells. TCRdb itself ran the PCR reads through MiXCR, one entry per CDR3 protein. The table includes approximately 770,000 distinct CDR3 sequences, around 46% detected once. This sample was taken from a study of post-analysis software for immune sequencing data. Across the whole study: Recorded subtypes: relapsing-remitting, secondary progressive, progressive-relapsing; some patients unannotated.

General observations from the study: Samples prepared in the same batch strongly co-clustered by F measure. Diversity measured as normalized Chao1 was significantly lower in multiple sclerosis patients than in controls. In patients, TRBV5-6, TRBV5-1 and TRBV20-1 belonged to roughly five TRBV segments found more frequently than in controls.

The sequenced sample consisted of blood. V usage is TRBV6-1 and J usage is TRBJ2-5; 8 positions match TRBD2. The source is a girl between 5 and 17 years old with multiple sclerosis. The CDR3 is CASSAWREEDLQETQYF. CDR3 nucleotide sequence: TGTGCCAGCAGTGCCTGGCGGGAGGAGGACCTCCAAGAGACCCAGTACTTC.